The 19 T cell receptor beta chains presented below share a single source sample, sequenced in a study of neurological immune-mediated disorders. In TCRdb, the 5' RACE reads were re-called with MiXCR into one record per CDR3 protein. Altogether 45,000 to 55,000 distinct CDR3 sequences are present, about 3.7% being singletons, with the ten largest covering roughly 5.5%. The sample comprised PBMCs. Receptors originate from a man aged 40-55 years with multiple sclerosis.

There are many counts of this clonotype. In DNA form, the CDR3 reads TGTGCCACTTCAGCCAGCCGACAGAACTATGGCTACACCTTC. Protein sequence: CATSASRQNYGYTF. The gene calls are TRBV24-1 and TRBJ1-2, with a tentative D call TRBD1 (5 bases). Per the germline V gene, CDR1 is KGHDR and CDR2 is SFDVKD. V lost 10 bases to trimming and J lost 2 bases, with 16 bases between them. The CDR3 is 14 residues long.

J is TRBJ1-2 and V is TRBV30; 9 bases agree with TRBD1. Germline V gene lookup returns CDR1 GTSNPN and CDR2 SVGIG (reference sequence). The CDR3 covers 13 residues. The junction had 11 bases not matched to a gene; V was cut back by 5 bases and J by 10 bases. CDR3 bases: TGTGCCTGGGAGCGGGGGACAGGGATCTTCTACACCTTC. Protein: CAWERGTGIFYTF.

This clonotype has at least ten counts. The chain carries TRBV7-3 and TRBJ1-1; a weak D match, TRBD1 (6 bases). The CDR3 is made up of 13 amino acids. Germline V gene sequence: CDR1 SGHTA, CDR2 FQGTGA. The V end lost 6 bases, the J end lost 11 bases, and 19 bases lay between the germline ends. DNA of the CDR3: TGTGCCAGCAGTTTTACGGAAACAGGGTACGCTTTCTTT. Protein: CASSFTETGYAFF.

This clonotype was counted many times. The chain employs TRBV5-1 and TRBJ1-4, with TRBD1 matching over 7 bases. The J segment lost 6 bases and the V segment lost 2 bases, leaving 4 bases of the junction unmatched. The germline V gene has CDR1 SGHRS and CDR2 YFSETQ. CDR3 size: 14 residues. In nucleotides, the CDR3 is TGCGCCAGCAGCTTTGATCAGGGGGATGAAAAACTGTTTTTT. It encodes CASSFDQGDEKLFF.

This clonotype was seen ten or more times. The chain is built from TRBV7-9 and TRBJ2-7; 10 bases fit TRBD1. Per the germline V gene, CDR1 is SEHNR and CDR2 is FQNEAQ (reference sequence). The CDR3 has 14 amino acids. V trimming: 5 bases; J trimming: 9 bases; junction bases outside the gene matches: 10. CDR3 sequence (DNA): TGTGCCAGCAGCCCCGGGACAGGGGTTTACCGGCAGTACTTC. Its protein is CASSPGTGVYRQYF.

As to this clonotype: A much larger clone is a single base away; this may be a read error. The CDR3 nucleotides are TGTACCAGCAGCTCGTGGGACACCCCTTGGGACTCCGAGCAGTACTTC. Amino acid sequence: CTSSSWDTPWDSEQYF. The chain employs TRBV5-6 and TRBJ2-7; D is possibly TRBD1 or TRBD2 (6 bases each). The length of the CDR3 is 16 residues. From germline, CDR1 is SGHDT and CDR2 YYEEEE.

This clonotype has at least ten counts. The CDR3 protein is CSLGGQRNTEAFF. CDR3 in DNA: TGCAGCCTCGGGGGGCAGCGGAACACTGAAGCTTTCTTT. The chain uses TRBV29-1 and TRBJ1-1; a weak D match, TRBD1 (6 bases). The length of the CDR3 is 13 residues. Looked up from germline, CDR1 is SQVTM and CDR2 is ANQGSEA. Trimming pared 8 bases from V and 1 base from J, leaving 14 bases between. Combining the CDR3 with reference TRBV29-1 and TRBJ1-1 gives the whole variable domain SAVISQKPSRDICQRGTSLTIQCQVDSQVTMMFWYRQQPGQSLTLIATANQGSEATYESGFVIDKFPISRPNLTFSTLTVSNMSPEDSSIYLCSLGGQRNTEAFFGQGTRLTVV.

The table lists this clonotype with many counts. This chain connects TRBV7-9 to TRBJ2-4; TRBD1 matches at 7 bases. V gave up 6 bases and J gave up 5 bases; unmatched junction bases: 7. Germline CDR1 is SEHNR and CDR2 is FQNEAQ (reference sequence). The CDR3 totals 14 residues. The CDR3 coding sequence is TGTGCCAGCAGTAGTGCCGGGACAGAAAACATTCAGTACTTC. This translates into CASSSAGTENIQYF.

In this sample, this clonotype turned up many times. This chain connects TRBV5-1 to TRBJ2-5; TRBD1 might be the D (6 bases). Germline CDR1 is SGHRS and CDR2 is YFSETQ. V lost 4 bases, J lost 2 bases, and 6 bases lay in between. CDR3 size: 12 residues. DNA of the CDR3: TGCGCCAGCAGCGGACAGCAAGAGACCCAGTACTTC. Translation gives CASSGQQETQYF.

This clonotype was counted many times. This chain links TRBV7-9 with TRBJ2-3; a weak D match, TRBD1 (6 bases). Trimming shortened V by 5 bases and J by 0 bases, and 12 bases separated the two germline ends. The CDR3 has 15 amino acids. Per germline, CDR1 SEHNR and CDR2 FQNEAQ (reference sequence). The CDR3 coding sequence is TGTGCCAGCAGCATACAGGGAACTAGCACAGATACGCAGTATTTT. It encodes CASSIQGTSTDTQYF.

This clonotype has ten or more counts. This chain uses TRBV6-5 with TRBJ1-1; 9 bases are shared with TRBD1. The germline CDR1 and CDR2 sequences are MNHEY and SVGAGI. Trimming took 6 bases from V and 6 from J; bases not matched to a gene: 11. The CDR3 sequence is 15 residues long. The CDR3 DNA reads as TGTGCCAGCAGACCTCCGGGACAGGGCGCTCCTGAAGCTTTCTTT. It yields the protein CASRPPGQGAPEAFF.

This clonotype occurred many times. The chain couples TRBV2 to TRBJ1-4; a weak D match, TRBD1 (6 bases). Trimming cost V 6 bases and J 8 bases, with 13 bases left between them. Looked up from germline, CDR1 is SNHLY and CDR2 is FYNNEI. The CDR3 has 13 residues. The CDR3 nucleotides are TGTGCCAGCAGGGCGGACAGAGGAGAAAAACTGTTTTTT. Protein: CASRADRGEKLFF.

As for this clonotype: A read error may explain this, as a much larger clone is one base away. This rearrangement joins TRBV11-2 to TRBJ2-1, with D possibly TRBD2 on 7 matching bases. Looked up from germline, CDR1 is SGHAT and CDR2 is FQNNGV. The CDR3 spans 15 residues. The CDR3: CASRVGGAQYNERFF. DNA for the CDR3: TGTGCCAGCAGGGTAGGGGGGGCGCAGTACAATGAGCGGTTCTTC. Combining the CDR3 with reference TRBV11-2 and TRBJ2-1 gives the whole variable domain EAGVAQSPRYKIIEKRQSVAFWCNPISGHATLYWYQQILGQGPKLLIQFQNNGVVDDSQLPKDRFSAERLKGVDSTLKIQPAKLEDSAVYLCASRVGGAQYNERFFGPGTRLTVL.

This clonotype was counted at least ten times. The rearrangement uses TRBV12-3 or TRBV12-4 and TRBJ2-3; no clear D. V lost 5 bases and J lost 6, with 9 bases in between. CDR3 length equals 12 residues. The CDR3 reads CASSRSSDTQYF. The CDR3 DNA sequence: TGTGCCAGCAGTCGGTCATCGGATACGCAGTATTTT.

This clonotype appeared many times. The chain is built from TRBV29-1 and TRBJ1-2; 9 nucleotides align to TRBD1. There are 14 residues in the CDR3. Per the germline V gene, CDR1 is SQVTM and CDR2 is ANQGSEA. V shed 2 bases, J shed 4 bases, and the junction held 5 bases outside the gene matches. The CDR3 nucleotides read TGCAGCGTTGAACCTGACAGGGGGATCTATGGCTACACCTTC. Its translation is CSVEPDRGIYGYTF.

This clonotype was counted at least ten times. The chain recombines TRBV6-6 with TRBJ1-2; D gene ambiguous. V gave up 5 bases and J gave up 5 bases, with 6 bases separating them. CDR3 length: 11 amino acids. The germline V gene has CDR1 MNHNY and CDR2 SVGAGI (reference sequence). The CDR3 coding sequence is TGTGCCAGCAGTGGACGGTATGGCTACACCTTC. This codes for CASSGRYGYTF.

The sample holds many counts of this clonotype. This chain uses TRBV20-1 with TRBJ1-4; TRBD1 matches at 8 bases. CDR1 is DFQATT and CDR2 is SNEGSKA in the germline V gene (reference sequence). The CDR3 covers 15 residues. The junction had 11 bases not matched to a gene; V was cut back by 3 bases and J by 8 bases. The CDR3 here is CSASPTGATGEKLFF. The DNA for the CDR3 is TGCAGTGCTAGTCCGACAGGGGCGACGGGAGAAAAACTGTTTTTT.

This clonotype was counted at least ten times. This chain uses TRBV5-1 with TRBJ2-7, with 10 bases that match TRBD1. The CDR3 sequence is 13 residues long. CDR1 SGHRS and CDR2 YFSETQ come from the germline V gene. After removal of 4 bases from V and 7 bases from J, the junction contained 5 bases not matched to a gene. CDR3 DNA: TGCGCCAGCAGCGGCGACAGGGGGCGAGAGCAGTACTTC. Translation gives CASSGDRGREQYF.

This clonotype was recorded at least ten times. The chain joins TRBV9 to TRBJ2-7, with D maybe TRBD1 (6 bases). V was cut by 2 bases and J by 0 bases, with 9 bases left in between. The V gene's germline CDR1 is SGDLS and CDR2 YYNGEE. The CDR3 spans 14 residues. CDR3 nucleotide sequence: TGTGCCAGCAGCGTGGGACAAGCCTCCTACGAGCAGTACTTC. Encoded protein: CASSVGQASYEQYF.